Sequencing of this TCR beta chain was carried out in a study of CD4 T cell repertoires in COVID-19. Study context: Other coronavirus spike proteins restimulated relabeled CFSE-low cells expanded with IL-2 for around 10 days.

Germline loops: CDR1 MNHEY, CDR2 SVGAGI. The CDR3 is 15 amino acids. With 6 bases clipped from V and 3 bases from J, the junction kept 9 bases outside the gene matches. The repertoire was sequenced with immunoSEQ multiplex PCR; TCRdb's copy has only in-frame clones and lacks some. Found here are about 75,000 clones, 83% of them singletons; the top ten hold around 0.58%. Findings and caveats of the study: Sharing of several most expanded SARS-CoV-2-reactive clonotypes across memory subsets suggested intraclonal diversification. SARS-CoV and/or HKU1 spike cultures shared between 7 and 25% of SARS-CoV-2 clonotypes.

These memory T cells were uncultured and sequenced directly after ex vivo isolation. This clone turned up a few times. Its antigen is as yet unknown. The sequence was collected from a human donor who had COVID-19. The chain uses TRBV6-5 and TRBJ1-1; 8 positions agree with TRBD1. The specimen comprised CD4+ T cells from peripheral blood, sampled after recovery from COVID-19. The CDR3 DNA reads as TGTGCCAGCAGCCATCAACCGACAGGGGACACTGAAGCTTTCTTT. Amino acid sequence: CASSHQPTGDTEAFF.